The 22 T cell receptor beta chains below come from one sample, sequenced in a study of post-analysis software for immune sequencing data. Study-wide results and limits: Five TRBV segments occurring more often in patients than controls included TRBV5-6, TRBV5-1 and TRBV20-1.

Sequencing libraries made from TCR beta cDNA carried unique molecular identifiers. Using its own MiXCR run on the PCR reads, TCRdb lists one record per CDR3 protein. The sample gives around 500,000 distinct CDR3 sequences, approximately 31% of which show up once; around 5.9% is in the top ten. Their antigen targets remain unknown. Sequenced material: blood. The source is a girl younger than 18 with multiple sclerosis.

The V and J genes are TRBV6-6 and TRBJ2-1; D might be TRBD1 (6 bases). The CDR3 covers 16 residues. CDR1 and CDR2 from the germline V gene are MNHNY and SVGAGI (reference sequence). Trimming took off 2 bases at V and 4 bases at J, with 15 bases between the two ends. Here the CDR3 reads CASSYARQENYNEQFF. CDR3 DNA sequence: TGTGCCAGCAGTTACGCTCGACAGGAGAATTACAATGAGCAGTTCTTC.

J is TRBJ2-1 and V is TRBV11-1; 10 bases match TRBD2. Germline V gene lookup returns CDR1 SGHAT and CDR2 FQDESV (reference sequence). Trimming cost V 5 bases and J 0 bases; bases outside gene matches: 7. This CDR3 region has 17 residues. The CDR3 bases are TGTGCCAGCAGCGAGGGACTAGCGCCTAGCTCCTACAATGAGCAGTTCTTC. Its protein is CASSEGLAPSSYNEQFF. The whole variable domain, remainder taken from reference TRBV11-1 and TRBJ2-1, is EAEVAQSPRYKITEKSQAVAFWCDPISGHATLYWYRQILGQGPELLVQFQDESVVDDSQLPKDRFSAERLKGVDSTLKIQPAELGDSAMYLCASSEGLAPSSYNEQFFGPGTRLTVL.

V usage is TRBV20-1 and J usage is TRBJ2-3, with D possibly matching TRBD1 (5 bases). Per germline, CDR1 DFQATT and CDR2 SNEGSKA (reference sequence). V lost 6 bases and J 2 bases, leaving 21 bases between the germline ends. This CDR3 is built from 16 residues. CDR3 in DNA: TGCAGTGCCCGACTTGGTGGGGCAGTTCTCACAGATACGCAGTATTTT. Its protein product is CSARLGGAVLTDTQYF.

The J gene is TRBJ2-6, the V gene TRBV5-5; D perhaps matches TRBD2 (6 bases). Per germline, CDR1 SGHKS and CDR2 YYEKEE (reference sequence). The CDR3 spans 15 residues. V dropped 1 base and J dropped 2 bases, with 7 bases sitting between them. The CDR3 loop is CASSLRRAGANVLTF. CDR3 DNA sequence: TGTGCCAGCAGCTTGAGGAGGGCTGGGGCCAACGTCCTGACTTTC.

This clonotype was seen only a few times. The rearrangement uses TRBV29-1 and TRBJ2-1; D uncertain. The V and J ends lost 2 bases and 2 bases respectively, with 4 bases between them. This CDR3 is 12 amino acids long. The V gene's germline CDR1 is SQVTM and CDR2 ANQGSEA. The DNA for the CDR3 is TGCAGCGTTGAACGGACCTACAATGAGCAGTTCTTC. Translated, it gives CSVERTYNEQFF.

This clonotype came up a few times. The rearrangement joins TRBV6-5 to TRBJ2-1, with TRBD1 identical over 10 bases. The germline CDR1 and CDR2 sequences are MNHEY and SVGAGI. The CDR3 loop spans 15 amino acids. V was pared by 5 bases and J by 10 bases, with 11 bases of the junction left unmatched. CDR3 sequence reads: CASSQPGQGIREQFF. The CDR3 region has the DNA TGTGCCAGCAGTCAACCGGGACAGGGGATCAGAGAGCAGTTCTTC.

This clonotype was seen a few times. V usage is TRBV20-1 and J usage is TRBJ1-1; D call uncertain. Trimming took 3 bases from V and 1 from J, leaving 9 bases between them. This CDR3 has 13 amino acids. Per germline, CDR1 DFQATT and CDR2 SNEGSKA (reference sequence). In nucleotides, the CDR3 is TGCAGTGCTAGGGGGTTACCGAACACTGAAGCTTTCTTT. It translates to CSARGLPNTEAFF.

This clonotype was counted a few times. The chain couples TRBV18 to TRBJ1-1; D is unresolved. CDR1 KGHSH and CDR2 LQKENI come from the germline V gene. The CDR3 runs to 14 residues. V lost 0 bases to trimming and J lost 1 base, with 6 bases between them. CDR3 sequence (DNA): TGTGCCAGCTCACCACCTGGTCGGAACACTGAAGCTTTCTTT. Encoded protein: CASSPPGRNTEAFF.

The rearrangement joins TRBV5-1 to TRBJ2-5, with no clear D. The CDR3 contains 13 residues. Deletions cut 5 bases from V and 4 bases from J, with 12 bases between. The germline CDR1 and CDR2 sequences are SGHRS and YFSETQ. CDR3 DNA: TGCGCCAGCAGGTCGCCTCCTTCAGAGACCCAGTACTTC. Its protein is CASRSPPSETQYF.

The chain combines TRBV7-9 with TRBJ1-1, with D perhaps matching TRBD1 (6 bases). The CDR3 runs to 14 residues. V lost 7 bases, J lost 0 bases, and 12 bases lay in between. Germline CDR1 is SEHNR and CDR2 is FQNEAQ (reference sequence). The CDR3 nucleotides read TGTGCCAGCAAGGAGACAGGCGTGAACACTGAAGCTTTCTTT. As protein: CASKETGVNTEAFF.

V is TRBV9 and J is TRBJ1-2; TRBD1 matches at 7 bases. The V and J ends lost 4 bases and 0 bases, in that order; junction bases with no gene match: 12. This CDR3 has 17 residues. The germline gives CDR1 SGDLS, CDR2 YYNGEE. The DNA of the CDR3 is TGTGCCAGCAGCACACAGGGGCAGGGAATAGCTAACTATGGCTACACCTTC. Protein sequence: CASSTQGQGIANYGYTF.

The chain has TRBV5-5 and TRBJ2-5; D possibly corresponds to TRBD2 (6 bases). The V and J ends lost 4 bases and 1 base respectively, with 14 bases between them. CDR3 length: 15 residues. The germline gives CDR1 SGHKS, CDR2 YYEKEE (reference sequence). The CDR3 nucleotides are TGTGCCAGCAGCGGGAGGCTGACCGGCCAAGAGACCCAGTACTTC. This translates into CASSGRLTGQETQYF.

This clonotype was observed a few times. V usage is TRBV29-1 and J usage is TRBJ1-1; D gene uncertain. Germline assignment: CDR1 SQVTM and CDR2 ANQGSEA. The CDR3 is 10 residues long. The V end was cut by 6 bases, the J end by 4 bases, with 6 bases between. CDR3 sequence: CSVARTEAFF. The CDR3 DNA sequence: TGCAGCGTCGCCCGCACTGAAGCTTTCTTT.

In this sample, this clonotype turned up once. CDR3 sequence: CSATSDRVRSSYEQYF. The CDR3 region has the DNA TGCAGTGCTACAAGCGACAGGGTTCGGTCTTCGTACGAGCAGTACTTC. This chain links TRBV20-1 with TRBJ2-7, with 7 bases aligning to TRBD1. The germline V gene has CDR1 DFQATT and CDR2 SNEGSKA (reference sequence). J gave up 4 bases and V 4 bases, and 16 bases lay outside the gene matches. The CDR3 contains 16 residues.

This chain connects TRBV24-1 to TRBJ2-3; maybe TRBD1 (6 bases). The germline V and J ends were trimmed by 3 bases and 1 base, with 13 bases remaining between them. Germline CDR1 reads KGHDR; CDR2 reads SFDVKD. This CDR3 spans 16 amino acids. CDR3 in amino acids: CATSDQQDSGTDTQYF. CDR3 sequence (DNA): TGTGCCACCAGTGATCAGCAGGACAGCGGCACAGATACGCAGTATTTT.

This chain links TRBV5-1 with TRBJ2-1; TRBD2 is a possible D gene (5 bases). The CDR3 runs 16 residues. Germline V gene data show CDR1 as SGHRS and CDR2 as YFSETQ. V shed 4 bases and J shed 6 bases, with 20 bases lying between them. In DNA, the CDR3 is TGCGCCAGCAGCGCCGAGGGTCCATGGGCCTGCAATGAGCAGTTCTTC. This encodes CASSAEGPWACNEQFF.

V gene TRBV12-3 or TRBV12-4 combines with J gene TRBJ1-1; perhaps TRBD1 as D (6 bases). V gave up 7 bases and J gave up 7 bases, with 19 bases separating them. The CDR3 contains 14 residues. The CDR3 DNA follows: TGTGCCAGCATCAAGGGGGGGGGATCCAGTGAAGCTTTCTTT. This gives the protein CASIKGGGSSEAFF.

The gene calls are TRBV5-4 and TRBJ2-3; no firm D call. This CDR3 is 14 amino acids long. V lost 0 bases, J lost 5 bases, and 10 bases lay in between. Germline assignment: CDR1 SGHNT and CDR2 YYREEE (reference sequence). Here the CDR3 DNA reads TGTGCCAGCAGCTTGGCGGCACCGTTAGATACGCAGTATTTT. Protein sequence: CASSLAAPLDTQYF.

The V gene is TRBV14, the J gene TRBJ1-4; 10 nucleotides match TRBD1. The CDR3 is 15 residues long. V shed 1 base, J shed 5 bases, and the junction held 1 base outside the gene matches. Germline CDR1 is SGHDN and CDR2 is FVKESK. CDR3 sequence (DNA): TGTGCCAGCAGCCAAGGGGACAGGGGAAATGAAAAACTGTTTTTT. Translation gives CASSQGDRGNEKLFF. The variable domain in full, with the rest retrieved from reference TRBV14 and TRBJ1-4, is EAGVTQFPSHSVIEKGQTVTLRCDPISGHDNLYWYRRVMGKEIKFLLHFVKESKQDESGMPNNRFLAERTGGTYSTLKVQPAELEDSGVYFCASSQGDRGNEKLFFGSGTQLSVL.

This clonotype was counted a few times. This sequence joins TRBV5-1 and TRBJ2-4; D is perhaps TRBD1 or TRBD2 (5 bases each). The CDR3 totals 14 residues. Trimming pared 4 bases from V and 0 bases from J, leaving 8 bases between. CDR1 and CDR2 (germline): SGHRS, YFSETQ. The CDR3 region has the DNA TGCGCCAGCAGCCCCGGGACAGCCAAAAACATTCAGTACTTC. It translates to CASSPGTAKNIQYF.

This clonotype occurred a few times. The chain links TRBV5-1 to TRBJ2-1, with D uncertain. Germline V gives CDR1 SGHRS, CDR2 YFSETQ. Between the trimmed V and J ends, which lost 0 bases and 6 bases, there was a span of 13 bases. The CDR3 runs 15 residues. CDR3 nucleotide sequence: TGCGCCAGCAGCTTGGAACGGGCCCGGTCCAATGAGCAGTTCTTC. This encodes CASSLERARSNEQFF.

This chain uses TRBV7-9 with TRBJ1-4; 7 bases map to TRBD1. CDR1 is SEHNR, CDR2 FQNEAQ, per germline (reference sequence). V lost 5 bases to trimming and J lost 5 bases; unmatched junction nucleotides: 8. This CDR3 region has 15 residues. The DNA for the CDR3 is TGTGCCAGCAGCCCAGACAGGGACCTAAATGAAAAACTGTTTTTT. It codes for CASSPDRDLNEKLFF.